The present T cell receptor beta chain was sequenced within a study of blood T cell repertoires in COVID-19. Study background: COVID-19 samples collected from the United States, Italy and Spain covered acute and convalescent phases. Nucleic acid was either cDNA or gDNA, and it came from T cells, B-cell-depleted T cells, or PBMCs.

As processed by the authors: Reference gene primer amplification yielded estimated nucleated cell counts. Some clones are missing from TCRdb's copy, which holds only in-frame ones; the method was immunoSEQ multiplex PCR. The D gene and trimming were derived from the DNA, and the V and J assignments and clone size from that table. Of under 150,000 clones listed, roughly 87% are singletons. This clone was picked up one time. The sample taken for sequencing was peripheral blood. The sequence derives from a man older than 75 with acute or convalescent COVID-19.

CDR3 sequence: CASSTTVNTEAFF. CDR3 nucleotide sequence: TGTGCCAGTAGCACGACAGTGAACACTGAAGCTTTCTTT. This chain uses TRBV19 with TRBJ1-1, with D tentatively TRBD1 (5 bases). The germline V and J ends were trimmed by 6 bases and 0 bases, with 8 bases remaining between them. There are 13 residues in the CDR3. Germline V gene lookup returns CDR1 LNHDA and CDR2 SQIVND (reference sequence).